The 18 T cell receptor beta chains below come from one sample, sequenced in a study of shared clonotypes between healthy human individuals. Sequencing used immunoSEQ multiplex PCR; TCRdb keeps in-frame clones, though not all of them. This sample carries millions of clones, over 85% of them seen once, and the ten largest clones take 0.1% to 0.15%. The sample consisted of naive CD4+ T cells sorted from blood. Subset defined: CD45RA+ positively selected. These receptors came from a man between 18 and 29 years old in good health.

J is TRBJ1-2 and V is TRBV14; weak D call: TRBD1 (6 bases). This CDR3 region has 12 residues. CDR1 is SGHDN, CDR2 FVKESK, per germline. Trimming removed 4 bases at V and 8 bases at J, with 11 bases between. CDR3 residues: CASSLSGTGYTF. CDR3 sequence (DNA): TGTGCCAGCAGCCTCAGCGGGACAGGCTACACCTTC.

The rearrangement uses TRBV7-9 and TRBJ1-2, with 9 bases that match TRBD1. The CDR3 runs 19 residues. V was clipped by 4 bases and J by 8 bases; unmatched bases: 23. CDR1 and CDR2 (germline): SEHNR, FQNEAQ (reference sequence). The DNA of the CDR3 is TGTGCCAGCAGCTCAAATATGGGACAGGGATACCTCATAGCGGCAGGCTACACCTTC. Translated, it gives CASSSNMGQGYLIAAGYTF.

V gene TRBV4-3 combines with J gene TRBJ1-2; D is uncertain. This CDR3 has 16 residues. Germline CDR1 and CDR2: LGHNA and YSLEER. Trimming pared 0 bases from V and 1 base from J, leaving 12 bases between. The CDR3 DNA is TGCGCCAGCAGCCAAGAAGCTGGAGCATTTAACTATGGCTACACCTTC. Encoded protein: CASSQEAGAFNYGYTF.

With regard to this clone: Other DNA variants within this sample encode the same CDR3. The chain uses TRBV19 and TRBJ1-5; maybe TRBD1 (6 bases). Germline CDR1 reads LNHDA; CDR2 reads SQIVND (reference sequence). The CDR3 runs 15 residues. Trimming took off 0 bases at V and 4 bases at J, with 10 bases between the two ends. In nucleotides, the CDR3 is TGTGCCAGTAGTATAGAAGGGGGGCGGAATCAGCCCCAGCATTTT. Its translation is CASSIEGGRNQPQHF.

This chain connects TRBV5-1 to TRBJ2-1; D unclear. The V gene lost 0 bases and the J gene lost 3 bases, with 7 bases spanning the gap. Germline lookup yields CDR1 SGHRS and CDR2 YFSETQ. The CDR3 is 14 residues long. DNA of the CDR3: TGCGCCAGCAGCTTGGAAAGCGTCTACAATGAGCAGTTCTTC. Amino acid sequence: CASSLESVYNEQFF.

This clone was detected only once. The CDR3 DNA is TGTGCCAGCAGCTTATATCAGGGGAGCTCCTACAATGAGCAGTTCTTC. This gives the protein CASSLYQGSSYNEQFF. The gene calls are TRBV11-2 and TRBJ2-1, with D possibly matching TRBD1 (6 bases). The CDR3 contains 16 residues. The germline V gene has CDR1 SGHAT and CDR2 FQNNGV. The V and J ends lost 2 bases and 0 bases respectively, with 11 bases between them.

J is TRBJ2-1 and V is TRBV28; the D is unclear. Germline values: CDR1 MDHEN, CDR2 SYDVKM. Trimming cost V 3 bases and J 0 bases, with 9 bases left between them. This CDR3 spans 15 amino acids. The CDR3 spells CASSLYGSSYNEQFF. The CDR3 DNA sequence: TGTGCCAGCAGTTTGTATGGTAGCTCCTACAATGAGCAGTTCTTC.

This clone was counted a single time. The CDR3 bases are TGTGCCAGCAGCTTCCTACAGGGAGCCAACTATGGCTACACCTTC. This gives the protein CASSFLQGANYGYTF. The chain carries TRBV5-4 and TRBJ1-2; maybe TRBD1 (6 bases). The CDR3 has 15 residues. The germline CDR1 and CDR2 sequences are SGHNT and YYREEE (reference sequence). V gave up 2 bases and J gave up 2 bases, with 13 bases separating them.

This clone has a single count. The gene calls are TRBV28 and TRBJ2-7, with 9 bases lining up with TRBD2. V trimming: 7 bases; J trimming: 2 bases; junction bases outside the gene matches: 9. The germline V gene has CDR1 MDHEN and CDR2 SYDVKM. The CDR3 has 15 amino acids. CDR3 region: CASNLAGQETYEQYF. The CDR3 DNA reads TGTGCCAGCAACCTAGCGGGGCAGGAGACCTACGAGCAGTACTTC. The full variable domain, in which reference TRBV28 and TRBJ2-7 provide the parts outside the CDR3, is DVKVTQSSRYLVKRTGEKVFLECVQDMDHENMFWYRQDPGLGLRLIYFSYDVKMKEKGDIPEGYSVSREKKERFSLILESASTNQTSMYLCASNLAGQETYEQYFGPGTRLTVT.

This clone has a single count. V is TRBV2 and J is TRBJ2-7, with TRBD2 matching over 11 bases. V was pared by 9 bases and J by 6 bases, with 7 bases of the junction left unmatched. The CDR3 is 13 amino acids. Germline V lookup: CDR1 SNHLY, CDR2 FYNNEI. CDR3 bases: TGTGCCAGTGCTAGCGGGGGGAGCAGCGAGCAGTACTTC. Translating gives CASASGGSSEQYF.

V is TRBV6-1 and J is TRBJ2-7; D is tentatively TRBD1 or TRBD2 (6 bases each). This CDR3 is 14 amino acids long. V was pared by 6 bases and J by 2 bases, with 14 bases between. Germline CDR1 reads MNHNS; CDR2 reads SASEGT. CDR3 protein: CASSMTRQAYEQYF. CDR3 sequence (DNA): TGTGCCAGCAGCATGACTAGACAGGCCTACGAGCAGTACTTC.

Note on this clone: Within the sample, other DNA sequences also encode this same CDR3. The rearrangement joins TRBV10-3 to TRBJ1-1; no definite D call. The germline V gene has CDR1 ENHRY and CDR2 SYGVKD. The CDR3 has 14 amino acids. V lost 0 bases, J lost 1 base, and 6 bases lay in between. DNA for the CDR3: TGTGCCATCAGTGAGTCTAACAGGAACACTGAAGCTTTCTTT. Its translation: CAISESNRNTEAFF.

The chain has TRBV10-3 and TRBJ2-3, with 7 bases aligning to TRBD1. Looked up from germline, CDR1 is ENHRY and CDR2 is SYGVKD. J was trimmed by 4 bases and V by 2 bases; bases with no gene match: 9. This CDR3 region has 16 residues. The CDR3 nucleotides are TGTGCCATCAGTGAGCGACAGGGTGTCCCCCCAGATACGCAGTATTTT. Translation gives CAISERQGVPPDTQYF.

Comment on this clone: The sample holds other DNA sequences that translate to the same CDR3. The V gene is TRBV28, the J gene TRBJ2-7; D ambiguous. This CDR3 region has 10 residues. From germline, CDR1 is MDHEN and CDR2 SYDVKM. Trimming removed 3 bases from V and 5 bases from J, with 2 bases in between. The CDR3 loop reads CASSFDEQYF. CDR3 DNA: TGTGCCAGCAGTTTTGACGAGCAGTACTTC.

The rearrangement uses TRBV28 and TRBJ2-3; 7 positions match TRBD2. V lost 4 bases and J lost 2; bases outside the gene matches: 6. There are 15 residues in the CDR3. CDR1 MDHEN and CDR2 SYDVKM come from the germline V gene. In DNA form, the CDR3 reads TGTGCCAGCAGTTACCAGCGGGGACTCACAGATACGCAGTATTTT. It encodes CASSYQRGLTDTQYF.

This chain connects TRBV5-6 to TRBJ2-5; 12 nucleotides agree with TRBD2. The germline gives CDR1 SGHDT, CDR2 YYEEEE. V was pared by 4 bases and J by 4 bases, with 11 bases of the junction left unmatched. The CDR3 is made up of 17 amino acids. For the CDR3, the DNA is TGTGCCAGCAGCGACGTAGCTAGCGGGAGGGCCGGAGAGACCCAGTACTTC. This codes for CASSDVASGRAGETQYF. Variable domain in full (rest from reference TRBV5-6 and TRBJ2-5): DAGVTQSPTHLIKTRGQQVTLRCSPKSGHDTVSWYQQALGQGPQFIFQYYEEEERQRGNFPDRFSGHQFPNYSSELNVNALLLGDSALYLCASSDVASGRAGETQYFGPGTRLLVL.

V is TRBV4-3 and J is TRBJ2-5; D uncertain. Between the trimmed V and J ends, which lost 0 bases and 5 bases, there was a span of 13 bases. Germline V gene sequence: CDR1 LGHNA, CDR2 YSLEER. This CDR3 region has 15 residues. CDR3 DNA: TGCGCCAGCAGCCAAGATCTGGCAGCCCCGGAGACCCAGTACTTC. Translation: CASSQDLAAPETQYF.

At least ten counts were recorded for this clone. This rearrangement joins TRBV5-4 to TRBJ1-1; D not resolved. V shed 4 bases and J shed 0 bases, with 13 bases lying between them. Germline V lookup: CDR1 SGHNT, CDR2 YYREEE (reference sequence). This CDR3 is built from 15 residues. The CDR3 DNA follows: TGTGCCAGCAGCGCCGGCCTTTTTATGAACACTGAAGCTTTCTTT. As protein: CASSAGLFMNTEAFF.